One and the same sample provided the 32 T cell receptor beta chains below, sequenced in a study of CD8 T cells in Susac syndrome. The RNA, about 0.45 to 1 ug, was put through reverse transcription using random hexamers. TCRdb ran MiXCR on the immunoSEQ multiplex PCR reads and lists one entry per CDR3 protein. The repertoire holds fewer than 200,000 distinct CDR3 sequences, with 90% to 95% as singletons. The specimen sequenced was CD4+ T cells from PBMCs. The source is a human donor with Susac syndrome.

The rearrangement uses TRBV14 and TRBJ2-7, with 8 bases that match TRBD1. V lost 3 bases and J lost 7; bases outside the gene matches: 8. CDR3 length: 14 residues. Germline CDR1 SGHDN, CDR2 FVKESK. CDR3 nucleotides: TGTGCCAGCAGCCAGGCAGGGACAGGTCATGAGCAGTACTTC. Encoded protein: CASSQAGTGHEQYF.

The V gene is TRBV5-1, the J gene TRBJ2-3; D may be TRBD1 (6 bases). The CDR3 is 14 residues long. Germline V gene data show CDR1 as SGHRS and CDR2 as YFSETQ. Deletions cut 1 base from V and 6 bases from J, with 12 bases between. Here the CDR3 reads CASSLWTVRDTQYF. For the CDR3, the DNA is TGCGCCAGCAGCTTGTGGACAGTCCGCGATACGCAGTATTTT. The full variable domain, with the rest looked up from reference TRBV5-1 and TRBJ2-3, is KAGVTQTPRYLIKTRGQQVTLSCSPISGHRSVSWYQQTPGQGLQFLFEYFSETQRNKGNFPGRFSGRQFSNSRSEMNVSTLELGDSALYLCASSLWTVRDTQYFGPGTRLTVL.

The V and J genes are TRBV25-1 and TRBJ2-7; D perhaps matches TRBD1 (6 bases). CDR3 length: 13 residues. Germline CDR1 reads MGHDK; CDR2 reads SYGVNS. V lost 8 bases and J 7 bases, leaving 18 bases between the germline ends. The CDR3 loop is CASGQPGQVEQYF. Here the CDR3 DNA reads TGTGCCAGCGGACAGCCAGGGCAGGTTGAGCAGTACTTC.

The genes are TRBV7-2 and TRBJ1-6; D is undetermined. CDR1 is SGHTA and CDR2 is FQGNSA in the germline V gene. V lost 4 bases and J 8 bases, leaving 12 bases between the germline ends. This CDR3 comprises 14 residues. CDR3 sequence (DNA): TGTGCCAGCAGCTGGGAGGTCGGGGATTCACCCCTCCACTTT. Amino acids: CASSWEVGDSPLHF. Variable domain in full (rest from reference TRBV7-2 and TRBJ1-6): GAGVSQSPSNKVTEKGKDVELRCDPISGHTALYWYRQSLGQGLEFLIYFQGNSAPDKSGLPSDRFSAERTGGSVSTLTIQRTQQEDSAVYLCASSWEVGDSPLHFGNGTRLTVT.

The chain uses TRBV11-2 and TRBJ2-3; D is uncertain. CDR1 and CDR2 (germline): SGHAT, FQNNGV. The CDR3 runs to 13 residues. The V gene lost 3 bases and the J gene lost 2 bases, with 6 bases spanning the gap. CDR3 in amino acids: CASSFIVTDTQYF. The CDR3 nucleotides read TGTGCCAGCAGCTTCATAGTCACAGATACGCAGTATTTT.

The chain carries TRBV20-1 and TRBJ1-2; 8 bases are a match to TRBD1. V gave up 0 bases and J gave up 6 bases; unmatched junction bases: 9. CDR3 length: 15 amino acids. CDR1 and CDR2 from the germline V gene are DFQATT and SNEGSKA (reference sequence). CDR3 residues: CSAREPRTGIDGYTF. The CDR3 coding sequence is TGCAGTGCTAGAGAACCTAGGACAGGGATAGATGGCTACACCTTC.

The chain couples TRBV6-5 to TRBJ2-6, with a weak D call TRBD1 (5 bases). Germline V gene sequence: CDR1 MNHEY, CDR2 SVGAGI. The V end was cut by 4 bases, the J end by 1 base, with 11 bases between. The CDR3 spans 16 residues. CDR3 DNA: TGTGCCAGCAGTTTACCACAGGTTTCTGGGGCCAACGTCCTGACTTTC. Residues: CASSLPQVSGANVLTF.

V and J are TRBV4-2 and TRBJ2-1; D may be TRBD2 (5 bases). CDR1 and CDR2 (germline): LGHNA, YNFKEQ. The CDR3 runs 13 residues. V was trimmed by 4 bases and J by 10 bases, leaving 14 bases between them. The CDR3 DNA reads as TGTGCCAGCAGCCCCGACGGGGAAGGGGAGCAGTTCTTC. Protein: CASSPDGEGEQFF.

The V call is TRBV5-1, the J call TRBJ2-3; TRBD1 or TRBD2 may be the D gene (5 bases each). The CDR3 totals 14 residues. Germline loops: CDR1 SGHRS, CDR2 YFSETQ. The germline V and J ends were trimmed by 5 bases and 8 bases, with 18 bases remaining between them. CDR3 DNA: TGCGCCAGCAGTCCGGGACGGGCTTATGGTACGCAGTATTTT. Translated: CASSPGRAYGTQYF.

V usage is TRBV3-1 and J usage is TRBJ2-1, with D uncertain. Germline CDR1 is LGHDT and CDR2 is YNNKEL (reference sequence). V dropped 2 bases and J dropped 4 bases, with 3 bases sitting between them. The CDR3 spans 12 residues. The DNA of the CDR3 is TGTGCCAGCAGCCAAATGTACAATGAGCAGTTCTTC. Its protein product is CASSQMYNEQFF.

The CDR3 is CASSLTTYTGELFF. The CDR3 bases are TGTGCCAGCAGCCTGACAACTTACACCGGGGAGCTGTTTTTT. The chain has TRBV7-2 and TRBJ2-2; D unresolved. V lost 5 bases and J 3 bases, leaving 10 bases between the germline ends. The V gene's germline CDR1 is SGHTA and CDR2 FQGNSA. The CDR3 contains 14 residues.

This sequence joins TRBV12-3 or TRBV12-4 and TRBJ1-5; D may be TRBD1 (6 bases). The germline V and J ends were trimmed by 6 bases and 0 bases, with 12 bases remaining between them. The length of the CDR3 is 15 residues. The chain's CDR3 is CASSPQGYSNQPQHF. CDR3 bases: TGTGCCAGCAGCCCCCAGGGGTATAGCAATCAGCCCCAGCATTTT.

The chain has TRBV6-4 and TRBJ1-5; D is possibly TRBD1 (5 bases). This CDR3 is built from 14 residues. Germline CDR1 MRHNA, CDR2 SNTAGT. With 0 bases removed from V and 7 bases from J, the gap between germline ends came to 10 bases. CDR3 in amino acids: CASSDSSRVQPQHF. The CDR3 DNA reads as TGTGCCAGCAGTGACTCGAGCAGGGTGCAGCCCCAGCATTTT.

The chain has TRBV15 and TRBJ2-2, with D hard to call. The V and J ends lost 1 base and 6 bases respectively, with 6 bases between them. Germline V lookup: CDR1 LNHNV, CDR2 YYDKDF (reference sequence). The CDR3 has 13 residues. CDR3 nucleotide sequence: TGTGCCACCAGCAGAGTAGGTCCCGGGGAGCTGTTTTTT. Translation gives CATSRVGPGELFF. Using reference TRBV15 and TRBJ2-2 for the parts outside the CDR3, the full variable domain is DAMVIQNPRYQVTQFGKPVTLSCSQTLNHNVMYWYQQKSSQAPKLLFHYYDKDFNNEADTPDNFQSRRPNTSFCFLDIRSPGLGDTAMYLCATSRVGPGELFFGEGSRLTVL.

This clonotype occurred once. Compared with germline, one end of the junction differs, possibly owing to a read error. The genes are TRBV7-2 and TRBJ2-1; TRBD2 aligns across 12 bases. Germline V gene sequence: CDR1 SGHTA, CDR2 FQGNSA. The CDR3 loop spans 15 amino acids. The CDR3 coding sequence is TGTGCCAGCAGCTTAGCTTCGGCTAGCGGGGGGGCCGGGGTCTTC. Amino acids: CASSLASASGGAGVF. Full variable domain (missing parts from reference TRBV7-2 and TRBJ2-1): GAGVSQSPSNKVTEKGKDVELRCDPISGHTALYWYRQSLGQGLEFLIYFQGNSAPDKSGLPSDRFSAERTGGSVSTLTIQRTQQEDSAVYLCASSLASASGGAGVFGPGTRLTVL.

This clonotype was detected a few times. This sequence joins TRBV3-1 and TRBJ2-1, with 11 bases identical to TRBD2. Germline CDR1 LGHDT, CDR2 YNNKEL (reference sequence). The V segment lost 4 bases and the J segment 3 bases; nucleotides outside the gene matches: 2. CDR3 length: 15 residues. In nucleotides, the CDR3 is TGTGCCAGCAGCCCTAGCGGGGGGAACTACAATGAGCAGTTCTTC. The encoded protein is CASSPSGGNYNEQFF.

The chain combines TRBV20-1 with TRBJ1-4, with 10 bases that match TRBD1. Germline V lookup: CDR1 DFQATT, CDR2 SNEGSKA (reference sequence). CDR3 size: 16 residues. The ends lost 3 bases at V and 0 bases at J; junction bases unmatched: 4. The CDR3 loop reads CSASGTGVATNEKLFF. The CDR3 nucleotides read TGCAGTGCTAGCGGGACAGGGGTCGCAACTAATGAAAAACTGTTTTTT.

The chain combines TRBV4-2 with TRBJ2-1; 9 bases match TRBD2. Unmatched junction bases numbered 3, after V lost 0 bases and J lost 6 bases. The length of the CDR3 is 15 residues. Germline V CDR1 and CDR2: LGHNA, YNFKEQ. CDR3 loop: CASSQERTSANEQFF. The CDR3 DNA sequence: TGTGCCAGCAGCCAAGAAAGGACTAGCGCCAATGAGCAGTTCTTC.

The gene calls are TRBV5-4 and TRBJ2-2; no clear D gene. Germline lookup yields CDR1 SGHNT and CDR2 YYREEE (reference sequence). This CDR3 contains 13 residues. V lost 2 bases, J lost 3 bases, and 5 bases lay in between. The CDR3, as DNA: TGTGCCAGCAGCTTAAAGGACACCGGGGAGCTGTTTTTT. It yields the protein CASSLKDTGELFF.

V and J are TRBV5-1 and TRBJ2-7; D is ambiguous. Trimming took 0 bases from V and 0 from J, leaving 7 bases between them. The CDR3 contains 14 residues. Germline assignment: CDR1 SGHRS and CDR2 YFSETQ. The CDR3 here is CASSLEATSYEQYF. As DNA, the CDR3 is TGCGCCAGCAGCTTGGAAGCGACCTCCTACGAGCAGTACTTC.

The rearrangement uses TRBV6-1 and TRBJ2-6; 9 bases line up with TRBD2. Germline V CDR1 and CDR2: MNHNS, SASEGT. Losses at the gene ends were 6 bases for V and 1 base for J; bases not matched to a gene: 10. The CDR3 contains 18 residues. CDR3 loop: CASSRSGTSFSGANVLTF. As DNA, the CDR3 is TGTGCCAGCAGCCGATCCGGGACTAGCTTTTCTGGGGCCAACGTCCTGACTTTC.

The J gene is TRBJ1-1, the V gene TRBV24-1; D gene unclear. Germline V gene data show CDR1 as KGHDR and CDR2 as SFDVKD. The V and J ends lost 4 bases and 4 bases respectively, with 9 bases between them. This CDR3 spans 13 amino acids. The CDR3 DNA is TGTGCCACCAGTGACGGCGGGAGCACTGAAGCTTTCTTT. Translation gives CATSDGGSTEAFF.

DNA of the CDR3: TGCAGTGCTACAGGACAGGGAAGAACTGAAGCTTTCTTT. Its translation: CSATGQGRTEAFF. V is TRBV20-1 and J is TRBJ1-1, with 8 bases matching TRBD1. The CDR3 contains 13 residues. Germline V gene data show CDR1 as DFQATT and CDR2 as SNEGSKA (reference sequence). V was clipped by 4 bases and J by 5 bases; unmatched bases: 6.

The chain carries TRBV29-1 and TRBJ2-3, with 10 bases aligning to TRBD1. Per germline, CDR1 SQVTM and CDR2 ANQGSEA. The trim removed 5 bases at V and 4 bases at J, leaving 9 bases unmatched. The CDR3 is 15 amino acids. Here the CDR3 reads CSVRSWGTGADTQYF. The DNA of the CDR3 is TGCAGCGTTCGGTCCTGGGGGACAGGGGCAGATACGCAGTATTTT.

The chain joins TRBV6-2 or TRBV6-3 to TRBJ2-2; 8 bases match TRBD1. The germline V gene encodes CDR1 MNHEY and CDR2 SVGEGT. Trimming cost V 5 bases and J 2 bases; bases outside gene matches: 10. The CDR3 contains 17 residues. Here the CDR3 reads CASSHPGGQVNTGELFF. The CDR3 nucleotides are TGTGCCAGCAGTCACCCCGGGGGACAGGTTAACACCGGGGAGCTGTTTTTT.

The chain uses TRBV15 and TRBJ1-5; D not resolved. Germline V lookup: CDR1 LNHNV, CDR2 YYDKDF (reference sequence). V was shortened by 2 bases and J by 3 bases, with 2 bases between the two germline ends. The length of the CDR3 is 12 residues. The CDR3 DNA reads TGTGCCACCAGCAGATTCAATCAGCCCCAGCATTTT. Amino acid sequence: CATSRFNQPQHF.

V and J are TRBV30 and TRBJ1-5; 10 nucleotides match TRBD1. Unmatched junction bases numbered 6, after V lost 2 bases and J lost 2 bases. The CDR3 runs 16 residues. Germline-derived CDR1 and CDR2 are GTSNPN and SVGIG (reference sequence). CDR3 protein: CAWSPWDRGGNQPQHF. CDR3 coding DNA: TGTGCCTGGAGTCCCTGGGACAGGGGTGGCAATCAGCCCCAGCATTTT. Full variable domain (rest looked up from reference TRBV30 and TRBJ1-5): SQTIHQWPATLVQPVGSPLSLECTVEGTSNPNLYWYRQAAGRGLQLLFYSVGIGQISSEVPQNLSASRPQDRQFILSSKKLLLSDSGFYLCAWSPWDRGGNQPQHFGDGTRLSIL.

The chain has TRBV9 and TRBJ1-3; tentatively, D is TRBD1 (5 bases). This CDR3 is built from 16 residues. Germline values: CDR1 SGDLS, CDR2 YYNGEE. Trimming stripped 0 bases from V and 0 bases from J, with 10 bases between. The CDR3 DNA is TGTGCCAGCAGCGTAGGGGGGACCCTCTCTGGAAACACCATATATTTT. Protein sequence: CASSVGGTLSGNTIYF.

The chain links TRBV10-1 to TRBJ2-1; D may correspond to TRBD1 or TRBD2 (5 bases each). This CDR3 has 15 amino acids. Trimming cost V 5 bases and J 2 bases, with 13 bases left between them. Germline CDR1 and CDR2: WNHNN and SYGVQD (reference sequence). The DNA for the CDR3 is TGCGCCAGCAGTACAGGCGGCGGGCCCTACAATGAGCAGTTCTTC. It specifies CASSTGGGPYNEQFF.

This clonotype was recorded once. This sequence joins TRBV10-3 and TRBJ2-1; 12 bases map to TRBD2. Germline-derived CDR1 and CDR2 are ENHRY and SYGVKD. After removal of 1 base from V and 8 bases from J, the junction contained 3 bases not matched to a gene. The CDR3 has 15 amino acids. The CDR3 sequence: CAISELGLAGDEQFF. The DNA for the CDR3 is TGTGCCATCAGTGAGTTGGGACTAGCGGGCGATGAGCAGTTCTTC.

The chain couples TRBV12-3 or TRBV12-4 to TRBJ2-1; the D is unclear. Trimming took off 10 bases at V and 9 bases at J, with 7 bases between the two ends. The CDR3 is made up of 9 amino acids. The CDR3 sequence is CATVSEQFF. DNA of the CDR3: TGTGCCACCGTTTCTGAGCAGTTCTTC.

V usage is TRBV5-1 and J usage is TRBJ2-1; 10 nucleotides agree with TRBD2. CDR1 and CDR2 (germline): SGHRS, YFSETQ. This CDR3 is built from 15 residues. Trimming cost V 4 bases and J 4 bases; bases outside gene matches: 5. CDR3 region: CASSPDSGGYNEQFF. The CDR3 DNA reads TGCGCCAGCAGCCCTGATAGCGGGGGGTACAATGAGCAGTTCTTC.